The 2 T cell receptor beta chains below all came from one sample that was sequenced in a study of blood T cell repertoires in COVID-19. Some clones are missing from TCRdb's copy, which holds only in-frame ones; the method was immunoSEQ multiplex PCR. Of approximately 60,000 clones in the sample, around 84% are singletons; the top ten hold around 3.5%. Input material: peripheral blood. These receptors were collected from a man aged 50-60 years with active COVID-19.

This chain joins TRBV6-5 and TRBJ2-7; 7 positions match TRBD1. In germline, CDR1 is MNHEY, CDR2 SVGAGI. This CDR3 has 13 amino acids. The V and J ends lost 6 bases and 6 bases, in that order; junction bases with no gene match: 8. The CDR3 reads CASSRQGYSEQYF. The CDR3, as DNA: TGTGCCAGCAGCCGACAGGGATATTCCGAGCAGTACTTC.

The chain has TRBV14 and TRBJ2-5; 8 nucleotides align to TRBD2. CDR3 length equals 18 residues. The trim removed 6 bases at V and 5 bases at J, leaving 20 bases unmatched. Germline lookup yields CDR1 SGHDN and CDR2 FVKESK. The CDR3 DNA reads TGTGCCAGCAGTGCCCCTTTGGGCCCACAAGCGGGAGCCGAGACCCAGTACTTC. Its protein product is CASSAPLGPQAGAETQYF.